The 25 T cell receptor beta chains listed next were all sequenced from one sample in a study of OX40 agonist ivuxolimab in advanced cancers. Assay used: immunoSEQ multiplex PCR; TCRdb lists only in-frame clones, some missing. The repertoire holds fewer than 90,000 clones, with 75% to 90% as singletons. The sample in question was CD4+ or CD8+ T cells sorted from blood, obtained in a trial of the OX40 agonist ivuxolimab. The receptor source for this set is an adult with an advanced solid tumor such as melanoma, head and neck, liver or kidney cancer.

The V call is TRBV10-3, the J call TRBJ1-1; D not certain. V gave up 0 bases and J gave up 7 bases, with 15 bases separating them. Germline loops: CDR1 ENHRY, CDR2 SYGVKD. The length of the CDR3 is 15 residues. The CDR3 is CAISESPGTEGEAFF. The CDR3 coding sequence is TGTGCCATCAGTGAGTCGCCCGGAACTGAGGGTGAAGCTTTCTTT.

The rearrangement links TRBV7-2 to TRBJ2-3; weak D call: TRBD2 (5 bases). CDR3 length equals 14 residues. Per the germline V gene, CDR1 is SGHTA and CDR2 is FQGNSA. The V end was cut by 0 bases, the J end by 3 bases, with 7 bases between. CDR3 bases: TGTGCCAGCAGCTTAGCGGGAGAAACAGATACGCAGTATTTT. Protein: CASSLAGETDTQYF.

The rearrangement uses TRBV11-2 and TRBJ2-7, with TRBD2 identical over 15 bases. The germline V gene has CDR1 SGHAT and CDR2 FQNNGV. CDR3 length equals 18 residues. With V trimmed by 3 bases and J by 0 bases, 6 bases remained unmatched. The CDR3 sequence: CASSFPGLAGGNSYEQYF. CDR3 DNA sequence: TGTGCCAGCAGCTTCCCCGGACTAGCGGGAGGGAACTCCTACGAGCAGTACTTC.

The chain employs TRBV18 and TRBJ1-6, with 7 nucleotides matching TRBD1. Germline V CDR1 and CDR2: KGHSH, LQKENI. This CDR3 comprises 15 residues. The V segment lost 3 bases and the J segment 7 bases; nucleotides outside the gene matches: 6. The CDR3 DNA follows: TGTGCCAGCTCACCGGAACAGGGGTGGAATTCACCCCTCCACTTT. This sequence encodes CASSPEQGWNSPLHF.

CDR3 loop: CASSSNNQPQHF. DNA for the CDR3: TGTGCCAGCAGTTCTAACAATCAGCCCCAGCATTTT. This rearrangement joins TRBV6-6 to TRBJ1-5; D gene ambiguous. The CDR3 loop spans 12 amino acids. Germline V gene data show CDR1 as MNHNY and CDR2 as SVGAGI (reference sequence). Trimming left V 4 bases short and J 3 bases short, with 4 bases between.

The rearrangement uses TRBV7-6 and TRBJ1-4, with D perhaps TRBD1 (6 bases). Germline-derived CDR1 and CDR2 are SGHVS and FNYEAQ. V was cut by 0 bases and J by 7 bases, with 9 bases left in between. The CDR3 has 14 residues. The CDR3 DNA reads TGTGCCAGCAGCTTAGCCCAAGGGGGTGAAAAACTGTTTTTT. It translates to CASSLAQGGEKLFF.

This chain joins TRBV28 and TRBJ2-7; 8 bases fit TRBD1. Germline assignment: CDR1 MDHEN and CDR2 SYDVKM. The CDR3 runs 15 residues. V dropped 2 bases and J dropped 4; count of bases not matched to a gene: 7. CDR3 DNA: TGTGCCAGCAGTTTAATCGCAGGGGGCGGGTACGAGCAGTACTTC. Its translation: CASSLIAGGGYEQYF.

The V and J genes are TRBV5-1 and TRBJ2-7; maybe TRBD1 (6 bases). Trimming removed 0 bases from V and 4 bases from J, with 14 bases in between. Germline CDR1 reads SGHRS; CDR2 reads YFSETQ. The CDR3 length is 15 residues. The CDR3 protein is CASSLAFGQKYEQYF. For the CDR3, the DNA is TGCGCCAGCAGCTTGGCCTTTGGACAGAAGTACGAGCAGTACTTC.

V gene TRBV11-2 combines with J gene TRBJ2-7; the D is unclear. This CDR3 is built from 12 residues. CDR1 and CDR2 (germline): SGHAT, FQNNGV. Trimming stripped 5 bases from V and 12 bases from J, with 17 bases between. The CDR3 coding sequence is TGTGCCAGCAGCCCCCAAGGGTCCTCCGGGTACTTC. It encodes CASSPQGSSGYF.

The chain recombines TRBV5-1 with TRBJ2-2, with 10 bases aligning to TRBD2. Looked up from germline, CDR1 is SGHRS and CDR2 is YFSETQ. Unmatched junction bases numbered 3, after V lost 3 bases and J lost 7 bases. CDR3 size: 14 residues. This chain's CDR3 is CASSSIAGGGELFF. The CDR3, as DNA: TGCGCCAGCAGCTCCATAGCGGGAGGCGGGGAGCTGTTTTTT.

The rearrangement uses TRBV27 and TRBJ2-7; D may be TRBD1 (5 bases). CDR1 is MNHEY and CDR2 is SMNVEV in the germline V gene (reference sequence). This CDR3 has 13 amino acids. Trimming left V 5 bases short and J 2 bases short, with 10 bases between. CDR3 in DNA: TGTGCCAGCAGTCCCTGGGGCCCCTACGAGCAGTACTTC. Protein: CASSPWGPYEQYF.

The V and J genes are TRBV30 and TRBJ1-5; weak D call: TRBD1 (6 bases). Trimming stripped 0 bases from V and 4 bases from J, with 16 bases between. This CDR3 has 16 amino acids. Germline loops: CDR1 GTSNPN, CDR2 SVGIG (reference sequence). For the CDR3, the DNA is TGTGCCTGGAGTGTACACGGGACAAGAGCTAATCAGCCCCAGCATTTT. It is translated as CAWSVHGTRANQPQHF.

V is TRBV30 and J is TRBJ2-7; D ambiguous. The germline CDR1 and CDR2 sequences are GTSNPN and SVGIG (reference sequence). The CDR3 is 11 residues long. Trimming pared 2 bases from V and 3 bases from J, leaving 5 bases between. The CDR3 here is CAWSNDYEQYF. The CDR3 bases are TGTGCCTGGAGTAACGACTACGAGCAGTACTTC.

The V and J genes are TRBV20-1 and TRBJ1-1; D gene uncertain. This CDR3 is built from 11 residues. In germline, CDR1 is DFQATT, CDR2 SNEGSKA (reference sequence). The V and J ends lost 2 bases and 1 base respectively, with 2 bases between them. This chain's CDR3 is CSARKNTEAFF. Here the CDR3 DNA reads TGCAGTGCTAGAAAGAACACTGAAGCTTTCTTT.

CDR3 nucleotides: TGTGCCAGCAGTTACGGGGGACTTCTAGCAGATACGCAGTATTTT. It specifies CASSYGGLLADTQYF. The chain links TRBV6-5 to TRBJ2-3, with D possibly being TRBD2 (6 bases). The length of the CDR3 is 15 residues. V was trimmed by 2 bases and J by 4 bases, leaving 13 bases between them. The germline gives CDR1 MNHEY, CDR2 SVGAGI.

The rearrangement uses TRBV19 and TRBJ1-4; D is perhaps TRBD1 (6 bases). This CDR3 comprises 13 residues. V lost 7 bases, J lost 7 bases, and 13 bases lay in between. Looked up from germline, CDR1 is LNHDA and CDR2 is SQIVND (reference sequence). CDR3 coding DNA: TGTGCCAGTAAGGGGGACCAGCGTGAAAAACTGTTTTTT. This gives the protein CASKGDQREKLFF. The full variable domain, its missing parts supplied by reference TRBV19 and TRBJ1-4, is DGGITQSPKYLFRKEGQNVTLSCEQNLNHDAMYWYRQDPGQGLRLIYYSQIVNDFQKGDIAEGYSVSREKKESFPLTVTSAQKNPTAFYLCASKGDQREKLFFGSGTQLSVL.

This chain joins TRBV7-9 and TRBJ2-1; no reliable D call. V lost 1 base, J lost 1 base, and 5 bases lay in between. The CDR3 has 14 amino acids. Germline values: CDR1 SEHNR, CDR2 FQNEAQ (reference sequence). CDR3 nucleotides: TGTGCCAGCAGCTTAGAGGGATCCTACAATGAGCAGTTCTTC. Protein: CASSLEGSYNEQFF. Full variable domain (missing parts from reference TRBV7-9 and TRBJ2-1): DTGVSQNPRHKITKRGQNVTFRCDPISEHNRLYWYRQTLGQGPEFLTYFQNEAQLEKSRLLSDRFSAERPKGSFSTLEIQRTEQGDSAMYLCASSLEGSYNEQFFGPGTRLTVL.

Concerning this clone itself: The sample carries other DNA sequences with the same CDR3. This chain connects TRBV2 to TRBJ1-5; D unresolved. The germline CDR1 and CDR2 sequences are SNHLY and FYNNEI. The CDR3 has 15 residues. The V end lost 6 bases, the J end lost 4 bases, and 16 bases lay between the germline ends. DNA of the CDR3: TGTGCCAGCAGGGAACAGTCGAGGAGTAATCAGCCCCAGCATTTT. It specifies CASREQSRSNQPQHF.

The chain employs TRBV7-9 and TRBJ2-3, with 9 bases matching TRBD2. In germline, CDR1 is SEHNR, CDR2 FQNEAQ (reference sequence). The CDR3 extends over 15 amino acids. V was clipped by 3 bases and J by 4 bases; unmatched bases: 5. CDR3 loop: CASSLSSGTADTQYF. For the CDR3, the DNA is TGTGCCAGCAGCTTGTCTAGCGGGACGGCAGATACGCAGTATTTT.

CDR3 sequence (DNA): TGTGCCACCGGACTAGCGGGAGTACTCGGGGAGCTGTTTTTT. This encodes CATGLAGVLGELFF. The chain couples TRBV19 to TRBJ2-2; 13 positions match TRBD2. The CDR3 loop spans 14 amino acids. Germline V gene data show CDR1 as LNHDA and CDR2 as SQIVND (reference sequence). Trimming at V came to 10 bases and at J to 7 bases, leaving 6 bases not matched to a gene.

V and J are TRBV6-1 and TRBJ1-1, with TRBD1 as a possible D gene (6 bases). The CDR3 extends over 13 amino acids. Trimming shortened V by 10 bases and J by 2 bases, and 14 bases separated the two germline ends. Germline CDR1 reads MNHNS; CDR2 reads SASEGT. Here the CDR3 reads CAIRRGVNTEAFF. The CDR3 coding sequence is TGTGCCATCCGAAGGGGGGTCAACACTGAAGCTTTCTTT.

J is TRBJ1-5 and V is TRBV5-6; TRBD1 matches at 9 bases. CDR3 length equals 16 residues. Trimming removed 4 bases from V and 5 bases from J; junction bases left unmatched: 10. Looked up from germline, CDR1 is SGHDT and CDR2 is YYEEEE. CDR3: CASSTQGARGDQPQHF. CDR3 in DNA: TGTGCCAGCAGCACACAGGGGGCAAGAGGGGATCAGCCCCAGCATTTT.

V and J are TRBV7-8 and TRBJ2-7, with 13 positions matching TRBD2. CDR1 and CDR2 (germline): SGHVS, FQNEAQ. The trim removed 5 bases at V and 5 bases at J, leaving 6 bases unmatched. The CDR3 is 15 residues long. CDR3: CASSVKTSGRDEQYF. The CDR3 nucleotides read TGTGCCAGCAGCGTAAAAACTAGCGGGAGGGACGAGCAGTACTTC.

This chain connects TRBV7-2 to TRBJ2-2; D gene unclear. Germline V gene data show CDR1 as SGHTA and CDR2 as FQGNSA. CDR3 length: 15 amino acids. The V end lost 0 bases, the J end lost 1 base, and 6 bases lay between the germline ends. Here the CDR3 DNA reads TGTGCCAGCAGCTTAGCGGGTCGGAACACCGGGGAGCTGTTTTTT. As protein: CASSLAGRNTGELFF. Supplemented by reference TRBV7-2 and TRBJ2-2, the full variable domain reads GAGVSQSPSNKVTEKGKDVELRCDPISGHTALYWYRQSLGQGLEFLIYFQGNSAPDKSGLPSDRFSAERTGGSVSTLTIQRTQQEDSAVYLCASSLAGRNTGELFFGEGSRLTVL.

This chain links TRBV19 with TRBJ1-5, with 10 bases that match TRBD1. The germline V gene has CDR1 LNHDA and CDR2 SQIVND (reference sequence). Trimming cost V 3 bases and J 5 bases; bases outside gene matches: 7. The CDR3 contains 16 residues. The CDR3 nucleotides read TGTGCCAGTAGTATCCCGGGACAGGGGACCTATCAGCCCCAGCATTTT. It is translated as CASSIPGQGTYQPQHF.